These T cell receptor beta chains were read from a single sample in a study of blood T cell repertoires in COVID-19. The protocol was immunoSEQ multiplex PCR, while the TCRdb copy is restricted to in-frame clones and leaves out a portion. The sample yields about 240,000 clones, around 85% seen once. The sample consisted of PBMCs or T cells enriched from blood (not recorded which). All receptors derive from a woman aged 40 to 55 with acute COVID-19. The CDR3 runs from the conserved cysteine through the conserved F or W. A D gene is named only where the DNA matches it firmly. Expanded clones are given a class, and other clones once, few, many or no size at all.

>TRBJ2-5|TRBD2|once|TRBV5-4
TGTGCCAGCAGCCCCCCGGGACTAGAGGGTGAGACCCAGTACTTC
CASSPPGLEGETQYF
>TRBJ1-5|-|-|TRBV5-5
TGTGCCAGCAGCCCCCGTGGCAGGTTCACCCCAAATGAGCCCCAGCATTTT
CASSPRGRFTPNEPQHF
>TRBJ2-3|TRBD2|-|TRBV5-1
TGCGCCAGCAGCCAAATGACTAGCGGGAGGCGGGAGGATACGCAGTATTTT
CASSQMTSGRREDTQYF
>TRBJ2-2|-|-|TRBV4-1
TGCGCCAGCAGCCAAGTTACGGCGGCCGGGGAGCTGTTTTTT
CASSQVTAAGELFF
>TRBJ1-5|-|-|TRBV19
TGTGCCAGTACCCTCTCTCGGGGAATTGGGGTGTTGAGCAATCAGCCCCAGCATTTT
CASTLSRGIGVLSNQPQHF
>TRBJ2-1|TRBD2|once|TRBV18
TGTGCCAGCTCACCACCGTTGACTAGCGACCTTTACAATGAGCAGTTCTTC
CASSPPLTSDLYNEQFF
>TRBJ1-1|-|-|TRBV28
TGTGCCAGCAGTACGGGCGAGGGAGCTTTCTTT
CASSTGEGAFF
>TRBJ2-1|TRBD2|-|TRBV4-1
TGCGCCAGCAGCCAAAGGCTAGCGGGAGTGAATGAGCAGTTCTTC
CASSQRLAGVNEQFF
>TRBJ2-7|TRBD1|-|TRBV11-3
TGTGCCAGCAGCCCACGGACAGGCCCGTCTAGGGAGCAGTACTTC
CASSPRTGPSREQYF
>TRBJ2-6|-|-|TRBV11-3
TGTGCCAGCAGCTTATCCCGAGACAGCTCTGGGGCCAACGTCCTGACTTTC
CASSLSRDSSGANVLTF
>TRBJ2-1|-|-|TRBV3-1/TRBV3-2
TGTGCCAGCAGCCAAGATTCGTGGCCTAGTGATGAGCAGTTCTTC
CASSQDSWPSDEQFF
>TRBJ1-4|-|-|TRBV6-5
TGTGCCAGCAGTTCCACGATTCAATCGGGTGAAAAACTGTTTTTT
CASSSTIQSGEKLFF
>TRBJ2-1|-|-|TRBV6-1
TGTGCCAGCAGTGAACAGGGAAAGTCGGGCAATGAGCAGTTCTTC
CASSEQGKSGNEQFF
>TRBJ1-6|-|-|TRBV15
TGTGCCACCAGCAGGTTTAGGGGTCCTAATTCACCCCTCCACTTT
CATSRFRGPNSPLHF
>TRBJ2-7|TRBD2|-|TRBV10-3
TGTGCCAGCGCCCGCGGGGGTGAAGAGCAGTACTTC
CASARGGEEQYF
>TRBJ2-4|TRBD1|once|TRBV7-9
TGTGCCAGCAGCTTAGTTAAGGGACAGGGGAACATTCAGTACTTC
CASSLVKGQGNIQYF
>TRBJ2-7|-|-|TRBV11-3
TGTGCCAGCAGCTTAAGGACTCAAAGCTCCTACGAGCAGTACTTC
CASSLRTQSSYEQYF
>TRBJ2-3|-|-|TRBV19
TGTGCCAGTAGGACTACTCCGGGCTCAGATACGCAGTATTTT
CASRTTPGSDTQYF
>TRBJ1-2|-|-|TRBV7-9
TGTGCCAGCAGTTTAGCGGGGGGGCCGAACTATGGCTACACCTTC
CASSLAGGPNYGYTF
>TRBJ2-5|-|-|TRBV4-1
TGCGCCAGCAGCCCCGGCTGGGGAACAGGGGAGACCCAGTACTTC
CASSPGWGTGETQYF
>TRBJ2-3|TRBD2|-|TRBV11-3
TGTGCCAGCAGCTTAGGAGCGGGAGACTGGGATACGCAGTATTTT
CASSLGAGDWDTQYF
>TRBJ2-7|TRBD1|-|TRBV25-1
TGTGCCAGCAGTGACACAGGGGACGTAACCGAGCAGTACTTC
CASSDTGDVTEQYF
>TRBJ2-2|TRBD2|-|TRBV14
TGTGCCAGCAGCCACTTAGCGGGAGTCACCGGGGAGCTGTTTTTT
CASSHLAGVTGELFF
>TRBJ2-6|-|-|TRBV25-1
TGTGCCAGCAGTGAAACGAGCTCTGGGGCCAACGTCCTGACTTTC
CASSETSSGANVLTF
>TRBJ2-3|TRBD1|-|TRBV6-5
TGTGCCAGCAGTTCTAACAGGGGTGCAACAGATACGCAGTATTTT
CASSSNRGATDTQYF
>TRBJ1-5|-|-|TRBV15
TGTGCCACCAGCAGAGAAATCCTGGGCCAGCCCCAGCATTTT
CATSREILGQPQHF
>TRBJ2-7|TRBD1|once|TRBV4-1
TGCGCCAGCAGCCTAGACAGGGGGCGAGACGAGCAGTACTTC
CASSLDRGRDEQYF
>TRBJ2-7|TRBD2|-|TRBV19
TGTGCCAGTAGACAGACTAGCAACTCCCACGAGCAGTACTTC
CASRQTSNSHEQYF
>TRBJ1-2|-|few|TRBV27
TGTGCCAGCAGTTTATCGTCAAGGGGAATCTATGGCTACACCTTC
CASSLSSRGIYGYTF
>TRBJ2-1|TRBD2|-|TRBV11-3
TGTGCCAGCAGCCTGGGACTAGCGGGAGTTGTCGATGAGCAGTTCTTC
CASSLGLAGVVDEQFF
>TRBJ1-4|TRBD1|-|TRBV5-4
TGTGCCAGCAGGACCGACAGGGATAATGAAAAACTGTTTTTT
CASRTDRDNEKLFF
>TRBJ2-1|-|-|TRBV2
TGTGCCAGCAGGCAGGGGTCGAACAATGAGCAGTTCTTC
CASRQGSNNEQFF
>TRBJ2-3|-|-|TRBV18
TGTGCCAGCTCACCACGCAGCGGCCAAAGCACAGATACGCAGTATTTT
CASSPRSGQSTDTQYF
>TRBJ1-3|-|-|TRBV5-4
TGTGCCAGCAGCTTGCCGGGGGGTTCCGGAAACACCATATATTTT
CASSLPGGSGNTIYF
>TRBJ2-1|TRBD2|-|TRBV18
TGTGCCAGCTCACCTAAGACTAGCGGGGCCCATGAGCAGTTCTTC
CASSPKTSGAHEQFF
>TRBJ1-5|TRBD1|-|TRBV27
TGTGCCAGCAGCCCGGACAGGGTGGGTCAGCCCCAGCATTTT
CASSPDRVGQPQHF
>TRBJ2-7|TRBD2|-|TRBV7-8
TGTGCCAGCAGGGGACGTCTAGCGGGAGGGCCAGTCCACGAGCAGTACTTC
CASRGRLAGGPVHEQYF
>TRBJ2-1|TRBD1|few|TRBV11-3
TGTGCCAGCAGCGGACAGGGTCTCCACAATGAGCAGTTCTTC
CASSGQGLHNEQFF
>TRBJ2-3|TRBD2|-|TRBV15
TGTGCCACCAGCAGAAATAGCGGGACCTTCACAGATACGCAGTATTTT
CATSRNSGTFTDTQYF
>TRBJ2-1|TRBD1|-|TRBV28
TGTGCCAGCAGTGCCCGGGGACAGGGGGACAATGAGCAGTTCTTC
CASSARGQGDNEQFF
>TRBJ1-2|TRBD1|-|TRBV5-1
TGCGCCAGCAGCGTCTCCGGGACAGGCATCACCGGCTTGGGCTACACCTTC
CASSVSGTGITGLGYTF
>TRBJ2-7|TRBD1|few|TRBV5-1
TGCGCCAGCAGCTTGGAGACAGGGGGCTACGAGCAGTACTTC
CASSLETGGYEQYF
>TRBJ2-2|TRBD1|-|TRBV30
TGTGCCTGGAGTGTGACAGGGACGAACACCGGGGAGCTGTTTTTT
CAWSVTGTNTGELFF
>TRBJ2-7|TRBD2|-|TRBV6-1
TGTGCCAGCAGTGAGATTAGCGGGAGGAACTACGAGCAGTACTTC
CASSEISGRNYEQYF
>TRBJ2-3|TRBD2|-|TRBV6-5
TGTGCCAGCAGGCCGAGACTAGCGGGAACCGATACGCAGTATTTT
CASRPRLAGTDTQYF
>TRBJ1-4|TRBD1|-|TRBV3-1/TRBV3-2
TGTGCCAGCAGCACCCAGGGGGCGCGTGAAAAACTGTTTTTT
CASSTQGAREKLFF
>TRBJ1-5|TRBD1|-|TRBV5-4
TGTGCCAGCAGCGATGGACAGGGCAGCAATCAGCCCCAGCATTTT
CASSDGQGSNQPQHF
>TRBJ2-7|-|-|TRBV5-1
TGCGCCAGCAGCTTGGTTCCGTTTCCGGGAGTAGGATACGAGCAGTACTTC
CASSLVPFPGVGYEQYF
>TRBJ2-1|TRBD2|-|TRBV5-1
TGCGCCAGCAGCTCCGGGACTACCTTCAATGAGCAGTTCTTC
CASSSGTTFNEQFF
>TRBJ2-1|-|-|TRBV7-3
TGTGCCAGCAGATTAGACGAGGGCCTGGAATATGAGCAGTTCTTC
CASRLDEGLEYEQFF
>TRBJ2-7|-|many|TRBV5-6
TGTGCCAGCAGCTTAGACAGAGCCTACGAGCAGTACTTC
CASSLDRAYEQYF
>TRBJ2-5|-|-|TRBV7-3
TGTGCCAGCAGCTTAAACCTCGGGGGGCAGGCGACCCAGTACTTC
CASSLNLGGQATQYF
>TRBJ2-4|-|-|TRBV5-4
TGTGCCAGCAGCTCACGAGGGAGTGACATTCAGTACTTC
CASSSRGSDIQYF
>TRBJ2-7|-|-|TRBV3-1/TRBV3-2
TGTGCCAGCAGCCAAGATGTTGCGGCGGACGAGCAGTACTTC
CASSQDVAADEQYF
>TRBJ1-1|-|once|TRBV3-1/TRBV3-2
TGTGCCAGCAGCCCCCCGGGGGGGGAGAACACTGAAGCTTTCTTT
CASSPPGGENTEAFF